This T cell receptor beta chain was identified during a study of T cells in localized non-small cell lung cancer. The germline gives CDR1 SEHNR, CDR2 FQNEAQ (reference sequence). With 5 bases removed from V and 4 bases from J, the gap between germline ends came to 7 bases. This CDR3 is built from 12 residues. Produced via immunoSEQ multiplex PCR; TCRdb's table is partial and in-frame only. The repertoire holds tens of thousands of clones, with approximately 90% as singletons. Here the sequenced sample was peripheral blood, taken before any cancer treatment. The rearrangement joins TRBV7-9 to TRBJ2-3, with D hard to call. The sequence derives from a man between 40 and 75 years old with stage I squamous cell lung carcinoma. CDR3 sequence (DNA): TGTGCCAGCAGCGAAAGTCCAGATACGCAGTATTTT. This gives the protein CASSESPDTQYF.